The rows below give T cell receptor beta chains drawn from one sample of a study of identical twins. MiXCR, run by TCRdb on the 5' RACE reads, gives a single entry per CDR3 protein. This sample has hundreds of thousands of distinct CDR3 sequences; about 18% occur once, and the top ten carry around 13%. These data were also filed under a second study, of T cells expressing NK-cell markers.

The material sequenced was PBMCs. The receptors were sampled from a woman between 18 and 29 years old in good health. Both conserved end residues are part of each CDR3. The D gene is left open where the match is weak. Clone size, where shown, is once, few, many, or a class for clones that have expanded.

abundance,d_gene,j_gene,v_gene,CDR3nt,CDR3aa
.,TRBD1,TRBJ2-1,TRBV10-3,TGTGCCATCAGCCCCGTGGGACAGGGGAAACTCTATGAGCAGTTCTTC,CAISPVGQGKLYEQFF
.,TRBD2,TRBJ2-1,TRBV24-1,TGTGCCACCAGTGACTCTTCCAGATCCAGCGGGACCCACAATGAGCAGTTCTTC,CATSDSSRSSGTHNEQFF
.,TRBD1,TRBJ1-3,TRBV12-3/TRBV12-4,TGTGCCAGTATGCACAGGGGTATGATGAGAAACACCATATATTTT,CASMHRGMMRNTIYF
few,.,TRBJ2-1,TRBV30,TGTGCCTGGAGTGTACGGGGGCAAGGTGAGCAGTTCTTC,CAWSVRGQGEQFF
many,.,TRBJ2-7,TRBV6-1,TGTGCCAGCAGTCCGGGACTGAACCTCTACGAGCAGTACTTC,CASSPGLNLYEQYF
many,TRBD2,TRBJ2-1,TRBV7-2,TGTGCCAGCAGCTGGACTAGCGGGAGCTCCTACAATGAGCAGTTCTTC,CASSWTSGSSYNEQFF
few,.,TRBJ2-1,TRBV12-3/TRBV12-4,TGTGCCAGCAGTTTACCCTCGACCTACAATGAGCAGTTCTTC,CASSLPSTYNEQFF
once,.,TRBJ2-1,TRBV27,TGTGCCAGCAGTTTATCGGGCTATGTTAGGGAGCAGTTCTTC,CASSLSGYVREQFF
few,TRBD2,TRBJ2-3,TRBV10-3,TGTGCCATCAGTGAGACTAGCGGGAGGGCTCTAGAAGATACGCAGTATTTT,CAISETSGRALEDTQYF
few,TRBD2,TRBJ2-3,TRBV7-9,TGTGCCAGCAGCTCCCTTAGCGGGGGTCATAGCACAGATACGCAGTATTTT,CASSSLSGGHSTDTQYF
.,.,TRBJ1-1,TRBV6-1,TGTGCCAGCAGTGAAGATTGGGGAACAAACACTGAAGCTTTCTTT,CASSEDWGTNTEAFF
.,.,TRBJ2-7,TRBV5-6,TGTGCCAGCCGAGCTGGCTCCTACGAGCAGTACTTC,CASRAGSYEQYF
few,TRBD1,TRBJ2-6,TRBV7-8,TGTGCCAGCAGCTTACGACAGGGTTTGCCCAACGTCCTGACTTTC,CASSLRQGLPNVLTF
.,.,TRBJ2-3,TRBV3-1,TGTGCCAGCAGCCAAGAGCTAGCAACAGATACGCAGTATTTT,CASSQELATDTQYF
.,TRBD1,TRBJ1-1,TRBV15,TGTGCCACCAGCAGGCCTGGACAGGTGAACACTGAAGCTTTCTTT,CATSRPGQVNTEAFF
.,TRBD2,TRBJ2-5,TRBV12-3/TRBV12-4,TGTGCCAGCAGTACTGCGGGAGGGGAGACCCAGTACTTC,CASSTAGGETQYF
few,TRBD2,TRBJ2-1,TRBV30,TGTGCCTGGAGCTACAGGACTAGACAGCAGTTCTTC,CAWSYRTRQQFF
.,.,TRBJ2-7,TRBV5-5,TGTGCCAGCAGCTTGGGCTACGGAGTTTTCTCCTACGAGCAGTACTTC,CASSLGYGVFSYEQYF
.,.,TRBJ2-3,TRBV11-2,TGTGCCAGCAGCTTATCCGCCCGCACAGATACGCAGTATTTT,CASSLSARTDTQYF
.,.,TRBJ1-2,TRBV6-5,TGTGCCAGCAGTTACTGGCAGGGCAGCGGCTACACCTTC,CASSYWQGSGYTF
.,.,TRBJ2-7,TRBV7-9,TGTGCCAGCAGCTTCGACAGTAGGGTCGAGCAGTACTTC,CASSFDSRVEQYF
.,TRBD2,TRBJ2-7,TRBV15,TGTGCCACCAGCAGAGTAGCGGGGGGATACGAGCAGTACTTC,CATSRVAGGYEQYF
few,.,TRBJ2-1,TRBV5-1,TGCGCCAGCAGCTTGGATGTGGGGAATGAGCAGTTCTTC,CASSLDVGNEQFF
few,.,TRBJ1-4,TRBV5-1,TGCGCCAGCAGCCCATCGGGGACAACTAATGAAAAACTGTTTTTT,CASSPSGTTNEKLFF
.,.,TRBJ1-2,TRBV25-1,TGTGCCAGCAGTCATCCGGGGACCTATGGCTACACCTTC,CASSHPGTYGYTF
.,TRBD2,TRBJ2-5,TRBV18,TGTGCCAGCCAGAAGACTAGCGGGAGGAGTGGAGAGACCCAGTACTTC,CASQKTSGRSGETQYF
few,.,TRBJ2-1,TRBV10-3,TGTGCCATCAACAGCTACAATGAGCAGTTCTTC,CAINSYNEQFF
.,.,TRBJ2-2,TRBV12-3/TRBV12-4,TGTGCCAGCAGCTCCAATCAGTCGGGCCAGAAGCTGTTTTTT,CASSSNQSGQKLFF
few,TRBD2,TRBJ2-3,TRBV4-3,TGCGCCAGCAGCCAAGAAAGCGGGAGGGCCGGCGGCACAGATACGCAGTATTTT,CASSQESGRAGGTDTQYF
.,.,TRBJ2-3,TRBV7-9,TGTGCCAGCAGCTTTAGCTCCCGCACAGATACGCAGTATTTT,CASSFSSRTDTQYF
.,TRBD2,TRBJ2-3,TRBV9,TGTGCCAGCAGCGTAGCAGCGGGGGAAAGCACAGATACGCAGTATTTT,CASSVAAGESTDTQYF
.,.,TRBJ2-1,TRBV18,TGTGCCAGCTCACTGTCCCGGGACACCGATTGGATCTTC,CASSLSRDTDWIF
.,.,TRBJ1-2,TRBV20-1,TGCAGTGCTAGCGGGGCTTATTCGAGCTATGGCTACACCTTC,CSASGAYSSYGYTF
.,.,TRBJ1-2,TRBV6-1,TGTGCCAGCAGTGGCCTGGGGTTCACTTATGGCTACACCTTC,CASSGLGFTYGYTF
few,TRBD2,TRBJ2-1,TRBV5-5,TGTGCCAGCAGATCCGTGGGGCGCGGGGGTGGTGAGCAGTTCTTC,CASRSVGRGGGEQFF
.,.,TRBJ1-4,TRBV5-1,TGCGCCAGCAGCTTGGCTGCAGCCCGAGGAGGCGAAAAACTGTTTTTT,CASSLAAARGGEKLFF
.,TRBD2,TRBJ2-1,TRBV7-2,TGTGCCAGCAGCTCCGGACTAGCGGGGGGCGTTGAGCAGTTCTTC,CASSSGLAGGVEQFF
.,TRBD2,TRBJ2-2,TRBV10-3,TGTGCCACCGCTTTTCCCGGGGGGAACAACGGGGAGCTGTTTTTT,CATAFPGGNNGELFF
.,TRBD2,TRBJ2-7,TRBV7-9,TGTGCCAGCAGCCATACTGGGACTAGTGGCGACGAGCAGTACTTC,CASSHTGTSGDEQYF
.,.,TRBJ2-5,TRBV7-9,TGTGCCAGCAGCTTAGTATCAGGGGCTAGGGAGACCCAGTACTTC,CASSLVSGARETQYF
few,TRBD2,TRBJ2-1,TRBV20-1,TGCAGTGCTAGGGGCCTAGCGGTGGCCGCTGAGCAGTTCTTC,CSARGLAVAAEQFF
few,.,TRBJ2-1,TRBV20-1,TGCAGTGCTAGGATAGCCCACAATGAGCAGTTCTTC,CSARIAHNEQFF
few,.,TRBJ2-1,TRBV9,TGTGCCAGCAGCGTAGATCATAATGAGCAGTTCTTC,CASSVDHNEQFF
few,TRBD1,TRBJ2-1,TRBV5-1,TGCGCCAGCAGCCCTCCGACAGGGGGACATGAGCAGTTCTTC,CASSPPTGGHEQFF
many,.,TRBJ2-5,TRBV15,TGTGCCACCAGCAGAGATAAGGGGGAGACCCAGTACTTC,CATSRDKGETQYF
few,TRBD2,TRBJ2-1,TRBV20-1,TGCAGTGCTAAAGTAGCGGGGGCTCACTCCTACAATGAGCAGTTCTTC,CSAKVAGAHSYNEQFF
many,TRBD2,TRBJ2-3,TRBV12-3/TRBV12-4,TGTGCCAGCAGTTTCGCTAGCGGGGGGGAAGATACGCAGTATTTT,CASSFASGGEDTQYF
.,.,TRBJ2-1,TRBV20-1,TGCAGTGCTAGACAATTTAGCTCCCGCTCCTACAATGAGCAGTTCTTC,CSARQFSSRSYNEQFF
.,TRBD2,TRBJ2-7,TRBV30,TGTGCCTGGTCAGCGGGAGGGCCGGGGGAGCAGTACTTC,CAWSAGGPGEQYF
few,.,TRBJ1-1,TRBV6-1,TGTGCCAGCAGTGCCTCCGGGCAGGTTGGCACTGAAGCTTTCTTT,CASSASGQVGTEAFF
.,.,TRBJ2-1,TRBV10-3,TGTGCCATCAGTGAAACGTTTCTCGCGAATGAGCAGTTCTTC,CAISETFLANEQFF
.,.,TRBJ2-2,TRBV27,TGTGCCAGCAGACTGGGTTGGGGGCCCGGGGAGCTGTTTTTT,CASRLGWGPGELFF